Below are 16 T cell receptor beta chains sequenced from a single sample in a study of metastatic and nonmetastatic thyroid tumors. Thyroid surgery was performed in patients who had received no treatment beforehand. TCRdb re-called clones from the PCR reads using MiXCR. The table has 21,000 or so clones, 9% to 15% seen once. The sample consisted of blood. The origin of the receptors is a male donor with papillary thyroid cancer or a benign thyroid nodule (not recorded which). Some clones in this sample may be carry-over from other donors' samples.

On this clone: A junction end diverges from the germline sequence, so it may reflect a read error. The chain is built from TRBV6-1 and TRBJ2-1; 10 bases map to TRBD2. Germline-derived CDR1 and CDR2 are MNHNS and SASEGT. This CDR3 comprises 13 residues. The DNA of the CDR3 is TGTGCCAGCAGTGAACTAGCGGGAGCGGAGCGGTTCTTC. This gives the protein CASSELAGAERFF.

CDR3 coding DNA: TGCGCCAGCAGCCTCAGTGGGGCTAGCGGGAGTAACGAGCAGTTCTTC. Translating gives CASSLSGASGSNEQFF. This sequence joins TRBV5-1 and TRBJ2-1; 10 nucleotides align to TRBD2. Germline loops: CDR1 SGHRS, CDR2 YFSETQ. The CDR3 is made up of 16 amino acids. V lost 4 bases to trimming and J lost 10 bases; unmatched junction nucleotides: 14.

The genes are TRBV19 and TRBJ2-7, with 8 bases that match TRBD1. J was trimmed by 4 bases and V by 9 bases; bases with no gene match: 8. This CDR3 has 13 residues. Germline V gene data show CDR1 as LNHDA and CDR2 as SQIVND (reference sequence). The CDR3 DNA reads as TGTGCCAGCGGACAGGGAAATGGGTACGAGCAGTACTTC. This sequence encodes CASGQGNGYEQYF.

The chain combines TRBV6-1 with TRBJ2-7; D might be TRBD2 (6 bases). The CDR3 is 12 amino acids. The germline V and J ends were trimmed by 6 bases and 3 bases, with 9 bases remaining between them. CDR1 MNHNS and CDR2 SASEGT come from the germline V gene. This CDR3 is CASRRDGYEQYF. The CDR3 region has the DNA TGTGCCAGCAGGCGGGACGGCTACGAGCAGTACTTC.

This clone qualifies as medium-sized. This sequence joins TRBV6-1 and TRBJ2-7; possibly TRBD1 for D (6 bases). Germline lookup yields CDR1 MNHNS and CDR2 SASEGT. There are 15 residues in the CDR3. Trimming removed 6 bases at V and 3 bases at J, with 18 bases between. The CDR3 region is CASRPPAGAFYEQYF. The CDR3 region has the DNA TGTGCCAGCAGACCGCCGGCAGGGGCCTTCTACGAGCAGTACTTC.

The chain uses TRBV5-6 and TRBJ2-4; maybe TRBD1 (6 bases). The CDR3 consists of 14 residues. The germline V and J ends were trimmed by 4 bases and 3 bases, with 11 bases remaining between them. Germline lookup yields CDR1 SGHDT and CDR2 YYEEEE. The CDR3: CASSRTVSKNIQYF. For the CDR3, the DNA is TGTGCCAGCAGCCGGACAGTAAGCAAAAACATTCAGTACTTC.

This rearrangement joins TRBV6-5 to TRBJ2-1; 14 bases are a match to TRBD2. V gave up 2 bases and J gave up 8 bases; unmatched junction bases: 5. CDR3 length: 16 amino acids. Germline V gene lookup returns CDR1 MNHEY and CDR2 SVGAGI. The CDR3 protein is CASSYRGLAGADEQFF. CDR3 bases: TGTGCCAGCAGTTACCGGGGACTAGCGGGAGCGGATGAGCAGTTCTTC.

This clone was seen a few times. The gene calls are TRBV29-1 and TRBJ1-2; TRBD1 matches at 9 bases. V lost 7 bases to trimming and J lost 8 bases; unmatched junction nucleotides: 5. This CDR3 comprises 11 residues. From germline, CDR1 is SQVTM and CDR2 ANQGSEA. CDR3 residues: CSDRGQGGYTF. DNA for the CDR3: TGCAGCGACAGGGGACAGGGAGGCTACACCTTC.

This clone was detected only a few times. No DNA is shown, since the ends of the CDR3 on it are uncertain; the CDR3 is the one TCRdb lists. V usage is TRBV12-3 or TRBV12-4 and J usage is TRBJ2-3; the table's TRBD2 call for D was not verified on the DNA. With termini counted, the CDR3 has 14 amino acids. The CDR3 is CASSFGPGTDTQYF.

This clone was counted only a few times. CDR3 residues: CASGSTESSYEQYF. Written as DNA, the CDR3 is TGTGCCAGCGGGTCGACAGAAAGCTCCTACGAGCAGTACTTC. V and J are TRBV27 and TRBJ2-7; D is possibly TRBD1 (5 bases). The CDR3 runs 14 residues. Trimming left V 8 bases short and J 0 bases short, with 14 bases between. Germline V gene data show CDR1 as MNHEY and CDR2 as SMNVEV (reference sequence).

By proportion, this clone is medium-sized. This sequence joins TRBV27 and TRBJ2-1, with D unclear. V dropped 4 bases and J dropped 7 bases, with 5 bases sitting between them. This CDR3 has 11 residues. CDR1 MNHEY and CDR2 SMNVEV come from the germline V gene (reference sequence). CDR3 amino acids: CASSSANEQFF. CDR3 DNA: TGTGCCAGCAGTTCAGCTAATGAGCAGTTCTTC.

Sample share makes this clone medium-sized. V is TRBV5-1 and J is TRBJ2-6, with D hard to call. Per germline, CDR1 SGHRS and CDR2 YFSETQ. This CDR3 has 15 residues. V lost 2 bases, J lost 2 bases, and 8 bases lay in between. The CDR3 bases are TGCGCCAGCAGCTTTCCGTCCCCTGGGGCCAACGTCCTGACTTTC. Translation: CASSFPSPGANVLTF. Using reference TRBV5-1 and TRBJ2-6 for the parts outside the CDR3, the full variable domain is KAGVTQTPRYLIKTRGQQVTLSCSPISGHRSVSWYQQTPGQGLQFLFEYFSETQRNKGNFPGRFSGRQFSNSRSEMNVSTLELGDSALYLCASSFPSPGANVLTFGAGSRLTVL.

This clone was counted ten times or more. V is TRBV28 and J is TRBJ2-3, with D perhaps matching TRBD1 or TRBD2 (6 bases each). The V gene lost 7 bases and the J gene lost 8 bases, with 10 bases spanning the gap. Per the germline V gene, CDR1 is MDHEN and CDR2 is SYDVKM. CDR3 length: 11 residues. The CDR3: CASTGEVTQYF. In DNA, the CDR3 is TGTGCCAGCACAGGGGAGGTTACGCAGTATTTT. Full variable domain (rest looked up from reference TRBV28 and TRBJ2-3): DVKVTQSSRYLVKRTGEKVFLECVQDMDHENMFWYRQDPGLGLRLIYFSYDVKMKEKGDIPEGYSVSREKKERFSLILESASTNQTSMYLCASTGEVTQYFGPGTRLTVL.

This sequence joins TRBV11-2 and TRBJ2-2; no clear D. The CDR3 extends over 11 amino acids. The V gene's germline CDR1 is SGHAT and CDR2 FQNNGV. With 4 bases removed from V and 6 bases from J, the gap between germline ends came to 3 bases. In DNA form, the CDR3 reads TGTGCCAGCAGCTGGGCCGGGGAGCTGTTTTTT. Its translation: CASSWAGELFF. The complete variable domain, with remaining parts taken from reference TRBV11-2 and TRBJ2-2, reads EAGVAQSPRYKIIEKRQSVAFWCNPISGHATLYWYQQILGQGPKLLIQFQNNGVVDDSQLPKDRFSAERLKGVDSTLKIQPAKLEDSAVYLCASSWAGELFFGEGSRLTVL.

This clone was counted ten times or more. This chain joins TRBV12-3 or TRBV12-4 and TRBJ2-5, with D possibly matching TRBD2 (5 bases). The V and J ends lost 3 bases and 5 bases respectively, with 13 bases between them. CDR3 length: 14 residues. The CDR3 DNA sequence: TGTGCCAGCAGTTTCTCGGCCACGGGGGAGACCCAGTACTTC. Protein product: CASSFSATGETQYF.

This clone was counted at least ten times. This rearrangement joins TRBV2 to TRBJ2-2; either TRBD1 or TRBD2 may supply D (6 bases each). V lost 2 bases and J lost 1, with 11 bases in between. CDR1 and CDR2 from the germline V gene are SNHLY and FYNNEI. The CDR3 consists of 16 residues. CDR3 coding DNA: TGTGCCAGCAGTGAAATAGGGGGGCAGAACACCGGGGAGCTGTTTTTT. It is translated as CASSEIGGQNTGELFF.